The T cell receptor (beta chain) under discussion was sequenced for a study of CD8 T cells in ankylosing spondylitis. Regarding the study as a whole: Earlier literature documents some of the motif variants in reactive arthritis synovial fluid and blood. Disease-associated clonotypes exhibited CD8+ identity and were relatively infrequent in peripheral blood.

Libraries of TCR beta came from quantitative 5'-RACE with molecular barcodes. One entry per CDR3 protein, called by TCRdb with MiXCR from the 5' RACE reads. Of roughly 40,000 distinct CDR3 sequences detected, about 11% appear once; the ten largest clones hold about 1.4%. Germline loops: CDR1 SEHNR, CDR2 FQNEAQ (reference sequence). This CDR3 contains 15 residues. Trimming left V 3 bases short and J 5 bases short, with 14 bases between. This clonotype was counted only a few times. Its target is unknown. The receptor comes from a male donor with ankylosing spondylitis or in good health (not recorded which). Input material: blood, either unsorted or a sorted T cell fraction (not recorded which). The V gene is TRBV7-9, the J gene TRBJ2-1; D uncertain. The DNA for the CDR3 is TGTGCCAGCAGCTTCTCGCAGACCCTCGACAATGAGCAGTTCTTC. It yields the protein CASSFSQTLDNEQFF.